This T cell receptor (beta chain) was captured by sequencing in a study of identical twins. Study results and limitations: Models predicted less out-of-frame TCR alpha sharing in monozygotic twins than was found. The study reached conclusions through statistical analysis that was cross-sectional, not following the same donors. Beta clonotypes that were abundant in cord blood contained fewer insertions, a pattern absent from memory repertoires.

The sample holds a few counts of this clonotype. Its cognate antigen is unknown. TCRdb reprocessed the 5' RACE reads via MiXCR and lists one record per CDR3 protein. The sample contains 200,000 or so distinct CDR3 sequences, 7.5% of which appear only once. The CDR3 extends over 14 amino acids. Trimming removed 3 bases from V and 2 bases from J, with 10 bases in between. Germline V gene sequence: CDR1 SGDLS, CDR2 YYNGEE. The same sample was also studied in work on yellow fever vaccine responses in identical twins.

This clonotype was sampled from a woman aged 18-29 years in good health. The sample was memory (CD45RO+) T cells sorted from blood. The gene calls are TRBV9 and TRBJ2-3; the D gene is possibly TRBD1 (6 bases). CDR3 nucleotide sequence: TGTGCCAGCAGCGAGGGACACCCCACAGATACGCAGTATTTT. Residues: CASSEGHPTDTQYF.